This record looks at one T cell receptor (beta chain) sequence and its context. Antigen specificity is unknown. This record belongs to a study of PD-1 blockade in mismatch repair-deficient tumors. Study-wide context: All were previously treated, progressing patients with around 12 mismatch repair-deficient cancer types. Study results and limitations: Tumor-resident clones, often undetectable pretreatment in blood, expanded then contracted after pembrolizumab.

The protocol was immunoSEQ multiplex PCR, while the TCRdb copy is restricted to in-frame clones and leaves out a portion. The sample contains fewer than 60,000 clones, around 77% of which appear only once. Per the germline V gene, CDR1 is LNHNV and CDR2 is YYDKDF (reference sequence). V dropped 8 bases and J dropped 3 bases, with 22 bases sitting between them. This CDR3 comprises 16 residues. This sample comprised PBMCs, obtained before pembrolizumab treatment. The genes are TRBV15 and TRBJ1-1; possibly TRBD1 for D (6 bases). The TCR originated in an adult with mismatch repair-deficient cancer. CDR3: CATLQKGGTGYTEAFF. For the CDR3, the DNA is TGTGCCACCCTGCAGAAAGGGGGGACGGGATACACTGAAGCTTTCTTT.